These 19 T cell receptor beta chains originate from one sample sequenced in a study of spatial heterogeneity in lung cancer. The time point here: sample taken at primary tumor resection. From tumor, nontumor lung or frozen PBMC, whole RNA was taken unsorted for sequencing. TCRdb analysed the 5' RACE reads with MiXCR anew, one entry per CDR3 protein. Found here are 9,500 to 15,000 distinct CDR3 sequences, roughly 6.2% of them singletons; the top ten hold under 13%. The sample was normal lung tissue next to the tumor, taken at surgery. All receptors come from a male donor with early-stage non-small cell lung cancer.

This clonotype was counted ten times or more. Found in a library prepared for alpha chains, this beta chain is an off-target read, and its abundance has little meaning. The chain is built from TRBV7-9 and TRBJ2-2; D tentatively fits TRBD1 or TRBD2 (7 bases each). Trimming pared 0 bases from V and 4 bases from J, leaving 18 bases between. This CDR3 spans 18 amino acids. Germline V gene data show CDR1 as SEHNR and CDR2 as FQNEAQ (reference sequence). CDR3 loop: CASSLALSDREGTGELFF. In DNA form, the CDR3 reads TGTGCCAGCAGCTTAGCCCTCTCTGACAGGGAGGGCACCGGGGAGCTGTTTTTT.

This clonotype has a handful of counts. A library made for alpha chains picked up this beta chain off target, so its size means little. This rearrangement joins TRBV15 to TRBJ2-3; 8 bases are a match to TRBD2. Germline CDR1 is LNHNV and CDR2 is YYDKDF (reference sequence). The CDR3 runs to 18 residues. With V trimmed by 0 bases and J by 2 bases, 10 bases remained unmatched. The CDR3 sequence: CATSRDSKSGRSTDTQYF. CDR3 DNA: TGTGCCACCAGCAGAGATAGTAAGAGCGGGAGATCCACAGATACGCAGTATTTT.

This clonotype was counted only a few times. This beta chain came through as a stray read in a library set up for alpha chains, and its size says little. CDR3 sequence reads: CSAWTGASQPQHF. The CDR3 DNA reads TGCAGTGCTTGGACAGGGGCGAGCCAGCCCCAGCATTTT. The V and J genes are TRBV20-1 and TRBJ1-5; TRBD1 matches 9 bases. V gave up 5 bases and J gave up 7 bases; unmatched junction bases: 6. CDR1 is DFQATT, CDR2 SNEGSKA, per germline (reference sequence). This CDR3 is 13 amino acids long.

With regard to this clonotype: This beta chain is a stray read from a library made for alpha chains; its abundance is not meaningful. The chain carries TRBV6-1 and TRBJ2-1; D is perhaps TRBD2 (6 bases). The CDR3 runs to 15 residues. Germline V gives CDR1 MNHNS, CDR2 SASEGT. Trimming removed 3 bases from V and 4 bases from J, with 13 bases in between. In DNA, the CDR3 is TGTGCCAGCAGTGATAGCGGAGTGCCTTACAATGAGCAGTTCTTC. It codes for CASSDSGVPYNEQFF.

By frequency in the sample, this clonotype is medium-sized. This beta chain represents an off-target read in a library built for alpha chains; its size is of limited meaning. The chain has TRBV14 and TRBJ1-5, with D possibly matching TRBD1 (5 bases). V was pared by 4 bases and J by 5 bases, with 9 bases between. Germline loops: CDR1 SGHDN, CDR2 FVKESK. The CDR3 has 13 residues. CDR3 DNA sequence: TGTGCCAGCAGCCGAGGGGCTGATCAGCCCCAGCATTTT. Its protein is CASSRGADQPQHF.

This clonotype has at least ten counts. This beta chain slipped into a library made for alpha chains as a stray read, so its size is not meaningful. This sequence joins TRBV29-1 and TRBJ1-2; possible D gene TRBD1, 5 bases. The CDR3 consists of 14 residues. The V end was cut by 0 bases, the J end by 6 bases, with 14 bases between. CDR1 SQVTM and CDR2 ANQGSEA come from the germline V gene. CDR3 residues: CSVEEIRVVDGYTF. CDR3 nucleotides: TGCAGCGTTGAAGAGATCAGGGTTGTGGATGGCTACACCTTC.

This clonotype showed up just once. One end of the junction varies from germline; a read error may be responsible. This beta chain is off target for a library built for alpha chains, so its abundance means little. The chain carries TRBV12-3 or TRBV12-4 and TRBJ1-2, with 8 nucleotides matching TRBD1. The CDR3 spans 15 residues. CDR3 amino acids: CASSSYRQGYYVYTF. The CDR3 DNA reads TGTGCCAGCAGCTCCTACCGACAGGGGTACTATGTCTACACCTTC.

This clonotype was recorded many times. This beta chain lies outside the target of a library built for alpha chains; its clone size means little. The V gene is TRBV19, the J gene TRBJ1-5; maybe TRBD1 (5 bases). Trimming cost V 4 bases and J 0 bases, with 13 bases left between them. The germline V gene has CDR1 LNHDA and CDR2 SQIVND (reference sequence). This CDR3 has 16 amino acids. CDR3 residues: CASSTIRVNSNQPQHF. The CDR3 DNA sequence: TGTGCCAGTAGTACCATCAGGGTGAATAGCAATCAGCCCCAGCATTTT.

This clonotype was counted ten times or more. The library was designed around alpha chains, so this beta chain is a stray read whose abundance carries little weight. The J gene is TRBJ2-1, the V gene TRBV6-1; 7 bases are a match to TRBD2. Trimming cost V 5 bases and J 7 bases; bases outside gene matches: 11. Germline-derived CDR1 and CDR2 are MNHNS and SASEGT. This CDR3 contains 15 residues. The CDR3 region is CASSPGTTGRNEQFF. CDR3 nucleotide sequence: TGTGCCAGCAGTCCCGGGACTACGGGGAGGAATGAGCAGTTCTTC.

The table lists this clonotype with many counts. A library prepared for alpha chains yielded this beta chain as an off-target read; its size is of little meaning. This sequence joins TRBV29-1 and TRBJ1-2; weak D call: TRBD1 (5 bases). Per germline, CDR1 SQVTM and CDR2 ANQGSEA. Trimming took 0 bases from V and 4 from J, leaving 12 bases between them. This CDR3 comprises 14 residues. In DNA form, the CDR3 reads TGCAGCGTTGAAGATCAGGGAAGGAGCTATGGCTACACCTTC. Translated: CSVEDQGRSYGYTF.

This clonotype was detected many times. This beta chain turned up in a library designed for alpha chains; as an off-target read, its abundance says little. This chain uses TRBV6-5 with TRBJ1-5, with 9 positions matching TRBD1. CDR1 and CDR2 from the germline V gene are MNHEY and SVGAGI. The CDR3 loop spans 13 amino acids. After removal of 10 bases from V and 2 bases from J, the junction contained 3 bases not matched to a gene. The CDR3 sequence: CATRDRGNQPQHF. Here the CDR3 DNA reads TGTGCCACCAGGGACAGGGGCAATCAGCCCCAGCATTTT.

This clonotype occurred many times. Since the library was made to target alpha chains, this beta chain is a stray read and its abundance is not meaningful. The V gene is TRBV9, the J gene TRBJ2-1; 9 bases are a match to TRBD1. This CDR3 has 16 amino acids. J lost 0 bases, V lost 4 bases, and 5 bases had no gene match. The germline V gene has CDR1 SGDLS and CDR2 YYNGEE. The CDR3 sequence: CASSHTGGSSYNEQFF. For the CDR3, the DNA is TGTGCCAGCAGCCATACAGGGGGCAGCTCCTACAATGAGCAGTTCTTC.

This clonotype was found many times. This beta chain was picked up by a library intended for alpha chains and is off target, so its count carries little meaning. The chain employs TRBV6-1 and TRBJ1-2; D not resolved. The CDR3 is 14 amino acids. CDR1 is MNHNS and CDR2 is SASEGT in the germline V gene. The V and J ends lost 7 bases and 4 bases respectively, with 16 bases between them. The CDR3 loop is CASTEAHLIYGYTF. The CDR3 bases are TGTGCCAGCACGGAGGCGCACCTAATCTATGGCTACACCTTC.

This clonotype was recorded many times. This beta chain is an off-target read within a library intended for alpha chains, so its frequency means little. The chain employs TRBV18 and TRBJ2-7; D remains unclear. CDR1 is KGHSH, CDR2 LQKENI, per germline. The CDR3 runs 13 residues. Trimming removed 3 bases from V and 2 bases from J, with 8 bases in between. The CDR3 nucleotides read TGTGCCAGCTCACCGGCCGGTCCCTACGAGCAGTACTTC. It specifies CASSPAGPYEQYF.

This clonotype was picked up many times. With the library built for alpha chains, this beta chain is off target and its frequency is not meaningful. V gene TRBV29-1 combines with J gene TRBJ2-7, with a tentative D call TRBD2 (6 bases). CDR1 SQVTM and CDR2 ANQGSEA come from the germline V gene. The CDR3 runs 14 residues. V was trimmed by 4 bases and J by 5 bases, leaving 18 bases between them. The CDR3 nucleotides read TGCAGCGTTGGGCGAACTAGCAGAGCCCACGAGCAGTACTTC. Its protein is CSVGRTSRAHEQYF.

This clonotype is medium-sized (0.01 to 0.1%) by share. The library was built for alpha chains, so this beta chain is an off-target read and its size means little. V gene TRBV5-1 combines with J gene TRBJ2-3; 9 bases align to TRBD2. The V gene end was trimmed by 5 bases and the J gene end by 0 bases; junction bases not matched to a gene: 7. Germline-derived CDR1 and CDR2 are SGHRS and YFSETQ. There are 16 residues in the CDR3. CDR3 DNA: TGCGCCAGCAGTTCCACTACTAGCGGGAGCACAGATACGCAGTATTTT. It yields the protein CASSSTTSGSTDTQYF. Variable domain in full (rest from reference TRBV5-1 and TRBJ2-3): KAGVTQTPRYLIKTRGQQVTLSCSPISGHRSVSWYQQTPGQGLQFLFEYFSETQRNKGNFPGRFSGRQFSNSRSEMNVSTLELGDSALYLCASSSTTSGSTDTQYFGPGTRLTVL.

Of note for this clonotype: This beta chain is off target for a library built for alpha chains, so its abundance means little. CDR3 sequence: CSADLAGGRNEQFF. The CDR3 nucleotides read TGCAGTGCTGACTTAGCGGGAGGCCGGAATGAGCAGTTCTTC. The chain carries TRBV20-1 and TRBJ2-1; 10 nucleotides agree with TRBD2. The germline V gene encodes CDR1 DFQATT and CDR2 SNEGSKA (reference sequence). Losses at the gene ends were 5 bases for V and 7 bases for J; bases not matched to a gene: 8. This CDR3 has 14 amino acids.

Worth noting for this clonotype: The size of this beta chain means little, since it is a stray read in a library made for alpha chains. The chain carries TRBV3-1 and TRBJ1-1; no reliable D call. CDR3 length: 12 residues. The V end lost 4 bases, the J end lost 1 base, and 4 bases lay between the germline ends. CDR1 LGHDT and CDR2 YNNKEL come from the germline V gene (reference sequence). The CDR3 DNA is TGTGCCAGCAGCCGACAGAACACTGAAGCTTTCTTT. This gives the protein CASSRQNTEAFF.

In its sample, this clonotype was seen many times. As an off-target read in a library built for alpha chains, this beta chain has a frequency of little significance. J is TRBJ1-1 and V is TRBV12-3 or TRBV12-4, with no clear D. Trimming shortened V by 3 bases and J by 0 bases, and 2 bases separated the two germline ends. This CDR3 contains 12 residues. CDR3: CASSFLNTEAFF. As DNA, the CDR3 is TGTGCCAGCAGTTTTTTGAACACTGAAGCTTTCTTT.